Described below is a single T cell receptor beta chain sequence and its context. Per the study methods: Quantification of nucleated cells was approximated via reference gene primer amplification. The method was immunoSEQ multiplex PCR; TCRdb's version includes in-frame clones alone and lacks a portion of them. Clone size and the V and J calls come from that table; the DNA yielded D and trimming. The sample holds about 59,000 clones; 73% are singletons and the top ten take 18%. Germline loops: CDR1 SEHNR, CDR2 FQNEAQ (reference sequence). CDR3 length: 13 amino acids. The V end was cut by 2 bases, the J end by 0 bases, with 4 bases between. The data were obtained in a study of blood T cell repertoires in COVID-19. Overall study: Some COVID-19 samples were acute and others convalescent; all came from the United States, Italy and Spain. The cDNA or gDNA used as material had been derived from T cells, B-cell-depleted T cells, or PBMCs.

V is TRBV7-9 and J is TRBJ1-1; D call uncertain. This receptor was identified in a woman between 50 and 59 years old with active or convalescent COVID-19. What was sequenced was peripheral blood. In DNA, the CDR3 is TGTGCCAGCAGCTTACTAATGAACACTGAAGCTTTCTTT. Translated: CASSLLMNTEAFF.